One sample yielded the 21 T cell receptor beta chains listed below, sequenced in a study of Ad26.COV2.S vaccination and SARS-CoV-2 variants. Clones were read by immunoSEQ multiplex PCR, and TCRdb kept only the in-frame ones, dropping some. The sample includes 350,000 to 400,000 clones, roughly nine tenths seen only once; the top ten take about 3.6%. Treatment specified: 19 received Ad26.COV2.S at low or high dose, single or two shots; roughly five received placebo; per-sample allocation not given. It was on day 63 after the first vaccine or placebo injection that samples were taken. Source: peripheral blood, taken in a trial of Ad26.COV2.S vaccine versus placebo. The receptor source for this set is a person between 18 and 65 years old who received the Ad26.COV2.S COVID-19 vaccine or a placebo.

CDR3 bases: TGTGCCAGCAGTCCATTCACAGGGGGCCTGCGGACCGGGGAGCTGTTTTTT. Translated, it gives CASSPFTGGLRTGELFF. The chain has TRBV28 and TRBJ2-2; 9 nucleotides match TRBD1. CDR3 size: 17 residues. V lost 5 bases and J lost 5; bases outside the gene matches: 12. Looked up from germline, CDR1 is MDHEN and CDR2 is SYDVKM.

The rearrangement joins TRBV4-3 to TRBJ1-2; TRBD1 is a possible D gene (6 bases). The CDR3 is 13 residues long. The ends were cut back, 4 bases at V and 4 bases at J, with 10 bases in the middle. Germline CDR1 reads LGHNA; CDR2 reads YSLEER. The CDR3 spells CASSRTQGYGYTF. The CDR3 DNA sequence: TGCGCCAGCAGCCGGACACAGGGCTATGGCTACACCTTC.

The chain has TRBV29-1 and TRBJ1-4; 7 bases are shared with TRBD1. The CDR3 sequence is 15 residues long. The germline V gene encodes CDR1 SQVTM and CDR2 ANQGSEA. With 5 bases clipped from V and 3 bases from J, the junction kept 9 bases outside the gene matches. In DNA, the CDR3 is TGCAGCGTTCAAACAGGGGTTAGGGCTAATGAAAAACTGTTTTTT. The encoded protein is CSVQTGVRANEKLFF.

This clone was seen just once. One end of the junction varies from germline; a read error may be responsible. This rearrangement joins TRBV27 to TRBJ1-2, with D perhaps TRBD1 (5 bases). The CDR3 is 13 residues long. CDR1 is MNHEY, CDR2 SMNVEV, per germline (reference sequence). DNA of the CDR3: TGTGTCAGCACCTCGGGGGGTTTTGATGGCTACACCTTC. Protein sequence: CVSTSGGFDGYTF.

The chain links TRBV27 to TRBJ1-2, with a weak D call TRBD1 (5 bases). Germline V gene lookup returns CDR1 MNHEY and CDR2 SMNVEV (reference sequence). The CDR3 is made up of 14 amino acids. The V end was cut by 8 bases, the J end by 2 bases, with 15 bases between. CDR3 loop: CASGRGTLNYGYTF. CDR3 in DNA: TGTGCCAGCGGGAGGGGCACCCTGAACTATGGCTACACCTTC.

The CDR3 spells CATGLPWTEAFF. CDR3 in DNA: TGTGCCACGGGCCTCCCATGGACTGAAGCTTTCTTT. The chain employs TRBV19 and TRBJ1-1; D unclear. The CDR3 has 12 residues. Trimming removed 10 bases from V and 5 bases from J, with 14 bases in between. Germline CDR1 and CDR2: LNHDA and SQIVND (reference sequence).

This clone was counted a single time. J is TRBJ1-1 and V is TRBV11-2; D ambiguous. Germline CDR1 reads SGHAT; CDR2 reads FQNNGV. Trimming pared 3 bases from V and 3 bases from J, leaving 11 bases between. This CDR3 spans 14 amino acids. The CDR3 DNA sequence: TGTGCCAGCAGCTTGGAGGGATGGGACACTGAAGCTTTCTTT. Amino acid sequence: CASSLEGWDTEAFF. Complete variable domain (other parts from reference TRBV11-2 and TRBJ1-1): EAGVAQSPRYKIIEKRQSVAFWCNPISGHATLYWYQQILGQGPKLLIQFQNNGVVDDSQLPKDRFSAERLKGVDSTLKIQPAKLEDSAVYLCASSLEGWDTEAFFGQGTRLTVV.

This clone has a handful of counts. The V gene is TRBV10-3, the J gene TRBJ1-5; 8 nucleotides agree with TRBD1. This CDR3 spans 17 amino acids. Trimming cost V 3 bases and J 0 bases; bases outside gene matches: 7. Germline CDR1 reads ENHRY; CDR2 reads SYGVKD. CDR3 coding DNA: TGTGCCATCAGTGAACAAGGACAGGGTGATAGCAATCAGCCCCAGCATTTT. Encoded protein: CAISEQGQGDSNQPQHF.

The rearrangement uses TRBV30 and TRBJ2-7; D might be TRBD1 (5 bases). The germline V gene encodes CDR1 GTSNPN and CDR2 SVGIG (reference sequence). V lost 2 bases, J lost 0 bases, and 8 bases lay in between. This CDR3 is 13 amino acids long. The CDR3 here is CAWSQGLSYEQYF. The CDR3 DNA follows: TGTGCCTGGAGTCAGGGCCTCTCCTACGAGCAGTACTTC.

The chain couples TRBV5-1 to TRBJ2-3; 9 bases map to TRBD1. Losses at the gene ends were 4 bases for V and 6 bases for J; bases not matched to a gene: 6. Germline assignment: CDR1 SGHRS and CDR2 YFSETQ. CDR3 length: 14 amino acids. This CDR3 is CASSIGQGKDTQYF. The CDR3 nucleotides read TGCGCCAGCAGCATAGGACAGGGGAAGGATACGCAGTATTTT.

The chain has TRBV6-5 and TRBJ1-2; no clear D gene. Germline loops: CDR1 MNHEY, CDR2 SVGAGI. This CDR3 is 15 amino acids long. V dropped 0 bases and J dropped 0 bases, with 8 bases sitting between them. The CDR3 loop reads CASSYSFEANYGYTF. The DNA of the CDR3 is TGTGCCAGCAGTTACTCTTTCGAAGCTAACTATGGCTACACCTTC.

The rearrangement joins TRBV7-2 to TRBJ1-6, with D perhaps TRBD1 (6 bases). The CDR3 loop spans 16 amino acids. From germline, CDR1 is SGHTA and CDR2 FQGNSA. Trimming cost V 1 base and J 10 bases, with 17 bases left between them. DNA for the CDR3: TGTGCCAGCAGCTTAGATCCGGGGGGCGCGGGGTCACCCCTCCACTTT. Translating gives CASSLDPGGAGSPLHF.

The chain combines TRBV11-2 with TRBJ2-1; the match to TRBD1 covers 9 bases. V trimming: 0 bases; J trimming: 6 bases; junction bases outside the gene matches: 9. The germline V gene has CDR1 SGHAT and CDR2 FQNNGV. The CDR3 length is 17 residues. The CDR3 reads CASSLDTYRGPANEQFF. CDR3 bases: TGTGCCAGCAGCTTAGATACCTACAGGGGGCCGGCCAATGAGCAGTTCTTC.

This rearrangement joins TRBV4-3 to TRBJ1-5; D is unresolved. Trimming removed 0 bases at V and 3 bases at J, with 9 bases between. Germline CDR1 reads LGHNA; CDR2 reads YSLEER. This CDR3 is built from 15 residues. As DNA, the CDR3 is TGCGCCAGCAGCCAAGACGCAGGCTCCAATCAGCCCCAGCATTTT. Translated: CASSQDAGSNQPQHF.

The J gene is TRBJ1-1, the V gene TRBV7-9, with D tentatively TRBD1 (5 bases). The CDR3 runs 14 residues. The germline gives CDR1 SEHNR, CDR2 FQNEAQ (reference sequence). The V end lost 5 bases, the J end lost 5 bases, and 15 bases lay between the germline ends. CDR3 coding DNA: TGTGCCAGCAGCCACTTGGGGCGAGATACTGAAGCTTTCTTT. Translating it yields CASSHLGRDTEAFF.

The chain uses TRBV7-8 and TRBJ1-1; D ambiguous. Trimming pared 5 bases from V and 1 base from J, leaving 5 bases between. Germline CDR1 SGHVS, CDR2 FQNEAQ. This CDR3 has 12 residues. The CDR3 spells CASSGRNTEAFF. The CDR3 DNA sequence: TGTGCCAGCAGCGGTAGGAACACTGAAGCTTTCTTT.

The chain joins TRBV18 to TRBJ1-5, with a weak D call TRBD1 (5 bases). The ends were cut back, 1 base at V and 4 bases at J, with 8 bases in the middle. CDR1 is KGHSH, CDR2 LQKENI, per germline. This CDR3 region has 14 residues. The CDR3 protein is CASSPRGGNQPQHF. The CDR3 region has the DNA TGTGCCAGCTCACCACGGGGGGGGAATCAGCCCCAGCATTTT.

The DNA of the CDR3 is TGTGCCAGCGAGACAGGGCTATACTATGGCTACACCTTC. This encodes CASETGLYYGYTF. The rearrangement joins TRBV19 to TRBJ1-2; TRBD1 matches at 7 bases. The CDR3 spans 13 residues. CDR1 is LNHDA, CDR2 SQIVND, per germline (reference sequence). V trimming: 9 bases; J trimming: 3 bases; junction bases outside the gene matches: 7.

As DNA, the CDR3 is TGTGCCAGCAAAACTAGCGGGGGGGCTCAGGATGAGCAGTTCTTC. Amino acid sequence: CASKTSGGAQDEQFF. The chain joins TRBV5-4 to TRBJ2-1; 13 bases agree with TRBD2. This CDR3 has 15 amino acids. V dropped 6 bases and J dropped 8; count of bases not matched to a gene: 8. Germline-derived CDR1 and CDR2 are SGHNT and YYREEE (reference sequence).

The CDR3 region has the DNA TGTGCCAGCAGTCTTACCACAGGGGTCCCAGAGACCCAGTACTTC. Its protein product is CASSLTTGVPETQYF. The chain employs TRBV6-2 or TRBV6-3 and TRBJ2-5; TRBD1 agrees at 7 bases. Germline CDR1 MNHEY, CDR2 SVGEGT. This CDR3 has 15 amino acids. J gave up 4 bases and V 5 bases, and 10 bases lay outside the gene matches.

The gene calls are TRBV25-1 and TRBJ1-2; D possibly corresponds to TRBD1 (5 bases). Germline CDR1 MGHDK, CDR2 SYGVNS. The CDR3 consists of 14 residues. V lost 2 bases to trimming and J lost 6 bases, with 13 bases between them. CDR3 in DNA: TGTGCCAGCAGTGAAGGCGGCAGGGACGATGGCTACACCTTC. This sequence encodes CASSEGGRDDGYTF.